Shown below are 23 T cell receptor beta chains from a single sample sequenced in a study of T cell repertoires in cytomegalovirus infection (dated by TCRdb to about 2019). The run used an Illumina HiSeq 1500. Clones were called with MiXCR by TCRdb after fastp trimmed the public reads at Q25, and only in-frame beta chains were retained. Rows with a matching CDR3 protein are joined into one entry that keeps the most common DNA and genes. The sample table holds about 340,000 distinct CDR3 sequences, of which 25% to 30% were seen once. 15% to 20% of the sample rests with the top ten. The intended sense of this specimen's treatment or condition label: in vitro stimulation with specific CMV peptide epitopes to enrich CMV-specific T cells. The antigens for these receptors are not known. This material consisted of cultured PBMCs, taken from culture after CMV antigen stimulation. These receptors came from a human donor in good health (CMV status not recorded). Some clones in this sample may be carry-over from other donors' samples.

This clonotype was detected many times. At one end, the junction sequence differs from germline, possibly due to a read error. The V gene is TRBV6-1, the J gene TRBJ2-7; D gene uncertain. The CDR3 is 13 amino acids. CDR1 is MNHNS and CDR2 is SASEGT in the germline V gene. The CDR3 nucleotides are TGTGCAAGCAGAGTGTCCCAGGCAAGCGAGCAGTACTTC. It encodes CASRVSQASEQYF.

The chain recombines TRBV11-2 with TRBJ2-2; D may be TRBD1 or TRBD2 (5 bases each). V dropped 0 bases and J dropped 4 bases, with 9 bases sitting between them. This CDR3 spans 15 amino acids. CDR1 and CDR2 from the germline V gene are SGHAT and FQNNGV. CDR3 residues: CASSLEAGGTGELFF. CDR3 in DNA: TGTGCCAGCAGCTTAGAGGCTGGGGGCACCGGGGAGCTGTTTTTT.

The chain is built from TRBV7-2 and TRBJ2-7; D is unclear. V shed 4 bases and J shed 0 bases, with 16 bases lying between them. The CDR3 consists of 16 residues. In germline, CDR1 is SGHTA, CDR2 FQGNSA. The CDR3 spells CASSYSGSSSSYEQYF. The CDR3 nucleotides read TGTGCCAGCAGCTATTCCGGGTCCTCGAGCTCCTACGAGCAGTACTTC.

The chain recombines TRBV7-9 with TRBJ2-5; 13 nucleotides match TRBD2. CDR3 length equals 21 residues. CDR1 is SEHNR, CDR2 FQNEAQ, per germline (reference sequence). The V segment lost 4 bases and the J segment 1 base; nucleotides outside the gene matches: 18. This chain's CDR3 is CASSSIGGFTTSGRAQETQYF. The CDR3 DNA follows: TGTGCCAGCAGCTCTATAGGGGGGTTCACTACTAGCGGGAGGGCCCAAGAGACCCAGTACTTC.

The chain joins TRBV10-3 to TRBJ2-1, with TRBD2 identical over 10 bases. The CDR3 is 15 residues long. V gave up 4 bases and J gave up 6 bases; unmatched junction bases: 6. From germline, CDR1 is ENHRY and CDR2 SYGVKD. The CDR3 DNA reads TGTGCCATCAGTGTTAGCGGGGGGAGGTCCAATGAGCAGTTCTTC. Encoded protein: CAISVSGGRSNEQFF.

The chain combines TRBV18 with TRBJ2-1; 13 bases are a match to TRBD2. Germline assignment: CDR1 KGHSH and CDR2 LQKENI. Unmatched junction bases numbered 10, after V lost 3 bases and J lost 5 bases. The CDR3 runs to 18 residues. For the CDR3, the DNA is TGTGCCAGCTCACCGACGGTGACTAGCGGGGGGCAAGACAATGAGCAGTTCTTC. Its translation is CASSPTVTSGGQDNEQFF. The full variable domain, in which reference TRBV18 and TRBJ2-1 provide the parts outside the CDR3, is NAGVMQNPRHLVRRRGQEARLRCSPMKGHSHVYWYRQLPEEGLKFMVYLQKENIIDESGMPKERFSAEFPKEGPSILRIQQVVRGDSAAYFCASSPTVTSGGQDNEQFFGPGTRLTVL.

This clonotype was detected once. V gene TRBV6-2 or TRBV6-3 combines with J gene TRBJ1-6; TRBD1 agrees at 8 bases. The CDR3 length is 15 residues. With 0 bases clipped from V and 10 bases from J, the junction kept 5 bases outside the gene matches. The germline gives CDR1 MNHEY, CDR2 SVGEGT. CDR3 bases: TGTGCCAGCAGTTACTCATCAGGGGGCGGATCACCCCTCCACTTT. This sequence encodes CASSYSSGGGSPLHF.

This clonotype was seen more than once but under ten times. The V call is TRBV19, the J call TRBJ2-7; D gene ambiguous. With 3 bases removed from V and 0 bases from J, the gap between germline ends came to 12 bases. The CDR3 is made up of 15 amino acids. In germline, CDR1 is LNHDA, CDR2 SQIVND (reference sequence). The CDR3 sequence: CASSMVAQSSYEQYF. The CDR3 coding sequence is TGTGCCAGTAGTATGGTAGCCCAGAGCTCCTACGAGCAGTACTTC.

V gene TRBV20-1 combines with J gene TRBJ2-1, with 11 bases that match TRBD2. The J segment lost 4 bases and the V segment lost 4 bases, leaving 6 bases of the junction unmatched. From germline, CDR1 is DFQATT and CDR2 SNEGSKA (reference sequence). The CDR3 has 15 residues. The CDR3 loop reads CSAILGLADYNEQFF. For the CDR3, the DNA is TGCAGTGCTATACTGGGACTAGCGGATTACAATGAGCAGTTCTTC.

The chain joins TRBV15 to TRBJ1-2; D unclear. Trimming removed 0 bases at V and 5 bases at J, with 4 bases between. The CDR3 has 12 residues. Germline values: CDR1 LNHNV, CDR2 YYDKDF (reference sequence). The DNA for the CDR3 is TGTGCCACCAGCAGAGACACTTATGGCTACACCTTC. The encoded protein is CATSRDTYGYTF.

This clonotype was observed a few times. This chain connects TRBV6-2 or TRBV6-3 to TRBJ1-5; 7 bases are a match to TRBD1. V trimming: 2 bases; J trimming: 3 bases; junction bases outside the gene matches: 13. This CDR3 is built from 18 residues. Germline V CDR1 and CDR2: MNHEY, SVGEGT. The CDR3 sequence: CASSYPTGRRLNNQPQHF. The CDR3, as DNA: TGTGCCAGCAGTTACCCGACAGGGAGGCGGTTAAACAATCAGCCCCAGCATTTT.

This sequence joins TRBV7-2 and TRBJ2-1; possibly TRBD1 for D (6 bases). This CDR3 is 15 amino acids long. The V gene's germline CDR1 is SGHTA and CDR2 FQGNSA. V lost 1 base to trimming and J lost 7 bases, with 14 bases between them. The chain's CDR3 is CASSLVAYQGNEQFF. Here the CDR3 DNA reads TGTGCCAGCAGCTTAGTAGCTTACCAGGGGAATGAGCAGTTCTTC.

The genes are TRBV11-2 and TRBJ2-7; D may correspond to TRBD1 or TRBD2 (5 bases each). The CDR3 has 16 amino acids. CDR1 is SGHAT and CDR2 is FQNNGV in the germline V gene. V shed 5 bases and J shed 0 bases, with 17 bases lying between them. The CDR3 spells CASSPVTRGSSYEQYF. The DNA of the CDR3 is TGTGCCAGCAGCCCTGTCACTAGGGGAAGCTCCTACGAGCAGTACTTC.

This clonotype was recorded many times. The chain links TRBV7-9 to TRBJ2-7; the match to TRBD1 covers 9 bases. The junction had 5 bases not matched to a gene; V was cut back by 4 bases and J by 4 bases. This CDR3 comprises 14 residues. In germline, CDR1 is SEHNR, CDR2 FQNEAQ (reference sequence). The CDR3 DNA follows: TGTGCCAGCAGCTCGGGACAGGGAGGTTACGAGCAGTACTTC. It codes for CASSSGQGGYEQYF.

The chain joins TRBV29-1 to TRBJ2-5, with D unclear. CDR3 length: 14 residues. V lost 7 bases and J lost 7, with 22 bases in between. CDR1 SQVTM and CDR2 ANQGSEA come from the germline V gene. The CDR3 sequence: CSAETHSMDLTQYF. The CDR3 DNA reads TGCAGCGCAGAGACCCATTCAATGGATTTGACCCAGTACTTC.

DNA for the CDR3: TGTGCCAGCAGCTTAACCAACTCTGGAAACACCATATATTTT. It specifies CASSLTNSGNTIYF. This sequence joins TRBV7-2 and TRBJ1-3; D gene uncertain. Germline CDR1 SGHTA, CDR2 FQGNSA. This CDR3 contains 14 residues. Trimming pared 2 bases from V and 0 bases from J, leaving 5 bases between.

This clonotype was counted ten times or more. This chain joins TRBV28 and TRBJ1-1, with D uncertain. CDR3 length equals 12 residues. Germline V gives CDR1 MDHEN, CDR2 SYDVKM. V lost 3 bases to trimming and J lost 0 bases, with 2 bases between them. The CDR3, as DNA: TGTGCCAGCAGTTTTATGAACACTGAAGCTTTCTTT. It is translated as CASSFMNTEAFF.

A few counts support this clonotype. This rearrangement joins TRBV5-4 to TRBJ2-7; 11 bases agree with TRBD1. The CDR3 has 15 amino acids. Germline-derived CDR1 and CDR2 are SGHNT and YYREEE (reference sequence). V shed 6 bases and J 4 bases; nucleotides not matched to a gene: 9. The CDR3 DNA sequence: TGTGCCAGCACCCCCGGGACAGGGGGAGTTTACGAGCAGTACTTC. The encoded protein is CASTPGTGGVYEQYF.

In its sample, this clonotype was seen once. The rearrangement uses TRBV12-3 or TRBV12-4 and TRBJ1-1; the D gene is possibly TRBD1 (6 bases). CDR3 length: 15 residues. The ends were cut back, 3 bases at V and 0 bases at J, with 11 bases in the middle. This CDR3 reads CASSFRGTMNTEAFF. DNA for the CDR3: TGTGCCAGCAGTTTTAGGGGGACCATGAACACTGAAGCTTTCTTT.

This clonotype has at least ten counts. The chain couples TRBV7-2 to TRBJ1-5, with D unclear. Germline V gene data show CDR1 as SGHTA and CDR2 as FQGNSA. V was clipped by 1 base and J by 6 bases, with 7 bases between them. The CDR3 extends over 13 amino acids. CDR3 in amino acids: CASSLDPVQPQHF. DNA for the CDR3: TGTGCCAGCAGCTTAGATCCAGTTCAGCCCCAGCATTTT.

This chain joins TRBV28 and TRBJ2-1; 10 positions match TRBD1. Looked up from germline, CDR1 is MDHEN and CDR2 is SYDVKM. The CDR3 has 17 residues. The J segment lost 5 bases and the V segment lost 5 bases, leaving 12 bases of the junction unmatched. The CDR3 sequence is CASSPLLGQGGHNEQFF. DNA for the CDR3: TGTGCCAGCAGTCCCTTACTTGGACAGGGGGGACACAATGAGCAGTTCTTC.

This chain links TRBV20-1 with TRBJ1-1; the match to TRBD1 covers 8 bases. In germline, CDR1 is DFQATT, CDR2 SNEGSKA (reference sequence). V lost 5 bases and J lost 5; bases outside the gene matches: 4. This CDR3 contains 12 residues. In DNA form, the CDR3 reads TGCAGTGCTCTCAGGGGGCGGACTGAAGCTTTCTTT. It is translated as CSALRGRTEAFF.

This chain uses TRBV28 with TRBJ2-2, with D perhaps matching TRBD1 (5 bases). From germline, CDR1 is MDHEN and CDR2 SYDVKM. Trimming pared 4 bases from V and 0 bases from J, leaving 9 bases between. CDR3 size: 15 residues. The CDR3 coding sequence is TGTGCCAGCAGTTCCAGGACAACGAACACCGGGGAGCTGTTTTTT. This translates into CASSSRTTNTGELFF.